This passage covers 19 T cell receptor beta chains from one sample sequenced in a study of T cell responses to AZD1222 COVID-19 vaccine. Assay: immunoSEQ multiplex PCR; the TCRdb copy retains only in-frame clones and omits some. The table has about 100,000 clones, 90% seen once. The sequencing here drew on peripheral blood, taken on day 0 of AZD1222 vaccination. These receptor sequences come from an adult in good health.

This clone was found a few times. This rearrangement joins TRBV5-6 to TRBJ1-2; no clear D gene. CDR3 length equals 15 residues. Trimming removed 0 bases at V and 3 bases at J, with 12 bases between. Germline V gene sequence: CDR1 SGHDT, CDR2 YYEEEE. CDR3 amino acids: CASSLGMGGDYGYTF. CDR3 coding DNA: TGTGCCAGCAGCTTGGGGATGGGTGGTGACTATGGCTACACCTTC.

This sequence joins TRBV28 and TRBJ2-2; the match to TRBD1 covers 7 bases. The CDR3 runs 15 residues. Germline CDR1 MDHEN, CDR2 SYDVKM. J was trimmed by 1 base and V by 6 bases; bases with no gene match: 5. The CDR3 spells CASSTRQGNTGELFF. DNA for the CDR3: TGTGCCAGCAGCACTCGACAGGGGAACACCGGGGAGCTGTTTTTT.

CDR3 sequence: CASSVFPGHGYTF. CDR3 nucleotides: TGTGCCAGCAGTGTATTCCCCGGGCATGGCTACACCTTC. This chain uses TRBV28 with TRBJ1-2; D gene uncertain. This CDR3 is built from 13 residues. Germline CDR1 is MDHEN and CDR2 is SYDVKM. Trimming removed 5 bases at V and 6 bases at J, with 13 bases between.

The gene calls are TRBV10-3 and TRBJ1-1, with D uncertain. Germline loops: CDR1 ENHRY, CDR2 SYGVKD. The CDR3 contains 14 residues. V was cut by 3 bases and J by 1 base, with 9 bases left in between. For the CDR3, the DNA is TGTGCCATCAGTGACCGACCCTCGAACACTGAAGCTTTCTTT. Its protein is CAISDRPSNTEAFF.

The chain joins TRBV7-8 to TRBJ2-3; 8 bases line up with TRBD2. CDR3 length: 17 residues. CDR1 and CDR2 from the germline V gene are SGHVS and FQNEAQ. V lost 0 bases to trimming and J lost 0 bases; unmatched junction nucleotides: 5. The CDR3 DNA sequence: TGTGCCAGCAGCTTAGCGCACAGCGGGGGTAGCACAGATACGCAGTATTTT. This codes for CASSLAHSGGSTDTQYF.

This chain connects TRBV5-1 to TRBJ2-3; 8 bases match TRBD1. V was pared by 8 bases and J by 1 base, with 6 bases of the junction left unmatched. The CDR3 is 14 residues long. Germline CDR1 and CDR2: SGHRS and YFSETQ. CDR3 DNA sequence: TGCGCCAGGACTACAGGGGGTGGCACAGATACGCAGTATTTT. Translated, it gives CARTTGGGTDTQYF.

The V call is TRBV7-9, the J call TRBJ1-2, with 8 nucleotides matching TRBD1. CDR3 length equals 14 residues. From germline, CDR1 is SEHNR and CDR2 FQNEAQ (reference sequence). The ends lost 5 bases at V and 6 bases at J; junction bases unmatched: 8. CDR3 amino acids: CASSQGQAVHGYTF. The CDR3 nucleotides are TGTGCCAGCAGCCAGGGACAGGCGGTACATGGCTACACCTTC. Combining the CDR3 with reference TRBV7-9 and TRBJ1-2 gives the whole variable domain DTGVSQNPRHKITKRGQNVTFRCDPISEHNRLYWYRQTLGQGPEFLTYFQNEAQLEKSRLLSDRFSAERPKGSFSTLEIQRTEQGDSAMYLCASSQGQAVHGYTFGSGTRLTVV.

The chain uses TRBV7-3 and TRBJ1-5; 7 nucleotides agree with TRBD1. CDR3 length: 14 residues. In germline, CDR1 is SGHTA, CDR2 FQGTGA. V lost 5 bases, J lost 7 bases, and 8 bases stayed unmatched. The chain's CDR3 is CASSEQGMGQPQHF. For the CDR3, the DNA is TGTGCCAGCAGCGAACAGGGGATGGGACAGCCCCAGCATTTT.

CDR3 nucleotides: TGCGCCAGCAGGCCATCGTTAGCGGGGACGCTCCACGAGCAGTACTTC. As protein: CASRPSLAGTLHEQYF. The chain has TRBV5-1 and TRBJ2-7; 8 positions agree with TRBD2. J lost 5 bases, V lost 5 bases, and 15 bases had no gene match. CDR3 length equals 16 residues. Per germline, CDR1 SGHRS and CDR2 YFSETQ. Variable domain in full (rest from reference TRBV5-1 and TRBJ2-7): KAGVTQTPRYLIKTRGQQVTLSCSPISGHRSVSWYQQTPGQGLQFLFEYFSETQRNKGNFPGRFSGRQFSNSRSEMNVSTLELGDSALYLCASRPSLAGTLHEQYFGPGTRLTVT.

This chain joins TRBV2 and TRBJ2-3; 11 nucleotides align to TRBD2. The CDR3 consists of 18 residues. The J segment lost 2 bases and the V segment lost 2 bases, leaving 9 bases of the junction unmatched. Germline CDR1 and CDR2: SNHLY and FYNNEI. CDR3 sequence (DNA): TGTGCCAGCAGTGAATCTACTAGCGGGGGCCTTAACACAGATACGCAGTATTTT. Its translation is CASSESTSGGLNTDTQYF. The full variable domain, rest sourced from reference TRBV2 and TRBJ2-3, is EPEVTQTPSHQVTQMGQEVILRCVPISNHLYFYWYRQILGQKVEFLVSFYNNEISEKSEIFDDQFSVERPDGSNFTLKIRSTKLEDSAMYFCASSESTSGGLNTDTQYFGPGTRLTVL.

The CDR3, as DNA: TGTGCCAGTGACAGACAGGGGGCAGAACAGCCCCAGCATTTT. Translated, it gives CASDRQGAEQPQHF. The V and J genes are TRBV19 and TRBJ1-5, with 10 bases matching TRBD1. The CDR3 is 14 residues long. J gave up 7 bases and V 8 bases, and 8 bases lay outside the gene matches. Germline CDR1 is LNHDA and CDR2 is SQIVND (reference sequence).

The chain has TRBV6-5 and TRBJ1-1, with a tentative D call TRBD1 (6 bases). The CDR3 runs to 14 residues. V gave up 6 bases and J gave up 5 bases, with 16 bases separating them. Germline CDR1 MNHEY, CDR2 SVGAGI. The CDR3 coding sequence is TGTGCCAGCAGCGAGAACCACAGGGAAACTGAAGCTTTCTTT. Translated: CASSENHRETEAFF.

The V call is TRBV5-1, the J call TRBJ1-1; D gene uncertain. V was shortened by 6 bases and J by 5 bases, with 14 bases between the two germline ends. This CDR3 region has 13 residues. The germline gives CDR1 SGHRS, CDR2 YFSETQ. CDR3 in amino acids: CASTRAEETEAFF. The CDR3 nucleotides are TGCGCCAGCACAAGAGCGGAGGAGACTGAAGCTTTCTTT.

This clone was counted many times. The chain is built from TRBV7-6 and TRBJ2-7; D gene ambiguous. V shed 1 base and J shed 2 bases, with 6 bases lying between them. This CDR3 comprises 13 residues. The germline V gene has CDR1 SGHVS and CDR2 FNYEAQ. The chain's CDR3 is CASSLGNPYEQYF. The CDR3 nucleotides read TGTGCCAGCAGCTTAGGGAACCCCTACGAGCAGTACTTC.

V usage is TRBV12-1 and J usage is TRBJ1-2. TRBV12-1 is a listed pseudogene. This CDR3 comprises 14 residues. As DNA, the CDR3 is TGTGCCAGCAGCCTCGGGGGAGCTAACTATGGCTACACCTTC. This codes for CASSLGGANYGYTF.

This chain uses TRBV3-1 (or the pseudogene TRBV3-2) with TRBJ2-5; D possibly corresponds to TRBD1 (6 bases). The length of the CDR3 is 13 residues. The ends were cut back, 11 bases at V and 1 base at J, with 14 bases in the middle. Germline CDR1 reads LGHDT; CDR2 reads YNNKEL (reference sequence). CDR3 residues: CAAGVQIQETQYF. The CDR3 coding sequence is TGTGCCGCAGGGGTACAGATCCAAGAGACCCAGTACTTC.

The chain employs TRBV20-1 and TRBJ2-7; 10 positions agree with TRBD2. The J segment lost 2 bases and the V segment lost 3 bases, leaving 4 bases of the junction unmatched. Germline V gene data show CDR1 as DFQATT and CDR2 as SNEGSKA (reference sequence). The CDR3 runs 14 residues. CDR3 nucleotides: TGCAGTGCTAGTCCTCTAGCGGGGGCCTACGAGCAGTACTTC. Its protein product is CSASPLAGAYEQYF.

This chain joins TRBV6-6 and TRBJ1-5; TRBD1 matches 8 bases. The germline CDR1 and CDR2 sequences are MNHNY and SVGAGI (reference sequence). There are 16 residues in the CDR3. V lost 2 bases to trimming and J lost 3 bases; unmatched junction nucleotides: 6. The CDR3 reads CASSYGQGPINQPQHF. The DNA for the CDR3 is TGTGCCAGCAGTTACGGACAGGGACCGATCAATCAGCCCCAGCATTTT.

This chain uses TRBV5-8 with TRBJ2-3; D is unresolved. This CDR3 comprises 14 residues. Germline-derived CDR1 and CDR2 are SGHTS and YDEGEE. V dropped 1 base and J dropped 0 bases, with 6 bases sitting between them. CDR3 in amino acids: CASSLLISTDTQYF. DNA of the CDR3: TGTGCCAGCAGCTTGCTTATAAGCACAGATACGCAGTATTTT.